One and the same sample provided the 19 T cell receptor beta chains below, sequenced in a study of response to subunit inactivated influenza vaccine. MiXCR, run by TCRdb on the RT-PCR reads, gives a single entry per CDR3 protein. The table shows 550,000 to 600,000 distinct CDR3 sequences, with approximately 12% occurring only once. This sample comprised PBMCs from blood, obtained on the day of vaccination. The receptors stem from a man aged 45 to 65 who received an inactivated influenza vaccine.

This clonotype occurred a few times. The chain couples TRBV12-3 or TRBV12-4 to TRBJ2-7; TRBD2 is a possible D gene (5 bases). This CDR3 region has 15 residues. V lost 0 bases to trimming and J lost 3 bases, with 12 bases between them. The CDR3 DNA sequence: TGTGCCAGCAGTTTAGCGCTTAGAGGGAACTACGAGCAGTACTTC. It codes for CASSLALRGNYEQYF.

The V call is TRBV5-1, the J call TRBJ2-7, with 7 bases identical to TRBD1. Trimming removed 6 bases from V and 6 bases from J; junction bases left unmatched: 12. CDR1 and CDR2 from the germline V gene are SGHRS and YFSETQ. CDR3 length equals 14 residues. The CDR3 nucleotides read TGCGCCAGCACCTCGGGACAGTCCTTGGGCGAGCAGTACTTC. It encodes CASTSGQSLGEQYF.

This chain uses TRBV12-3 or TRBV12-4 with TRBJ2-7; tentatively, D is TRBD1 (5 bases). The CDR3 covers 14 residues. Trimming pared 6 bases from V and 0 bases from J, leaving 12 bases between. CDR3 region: CASRPDSTSYEQYF. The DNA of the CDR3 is TGTGCCAGCAGACCCGACAGCACCTCCTACGAGCAGTACTTC.

The CDR3 nucleotides are TGTGCCAGCAGTTACTCCTCCGGGACGGGAGAGACCCAGTACTTC. Its protein product is CASSYSSGTGETQYF. The rearrangement joins TRBV6-5 to TRBJ2-5; the D call may be TRBD1 or TRBD2 (5 bases each). Between the trimmed V and J ends, which lost 0 bases and 4 bases, there was a span of 12 bases. The CDR3 spans 15 residues. Per germline, CDR1 MNHEY and CDR2 SVGAGI.

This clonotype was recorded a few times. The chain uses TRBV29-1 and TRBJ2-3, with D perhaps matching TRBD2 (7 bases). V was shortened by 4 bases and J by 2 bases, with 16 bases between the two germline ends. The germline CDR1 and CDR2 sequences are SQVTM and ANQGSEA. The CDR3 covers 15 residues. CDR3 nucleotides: TGCAGCGTTGTGGCGGGGGCGCCGAACACAGATACGCAGTATTTT. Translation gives CSVVAGAPNTDTQYF.

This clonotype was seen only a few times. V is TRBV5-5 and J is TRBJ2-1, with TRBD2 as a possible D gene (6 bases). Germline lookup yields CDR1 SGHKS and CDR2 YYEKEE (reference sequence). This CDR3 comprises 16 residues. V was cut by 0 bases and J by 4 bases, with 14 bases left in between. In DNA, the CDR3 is TGTGCCAGCAGCTTGGTTAGCGGAAAGGGTTACAATGAGCAGTTCTTC. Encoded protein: CASSLVSGKGYNEQFF.

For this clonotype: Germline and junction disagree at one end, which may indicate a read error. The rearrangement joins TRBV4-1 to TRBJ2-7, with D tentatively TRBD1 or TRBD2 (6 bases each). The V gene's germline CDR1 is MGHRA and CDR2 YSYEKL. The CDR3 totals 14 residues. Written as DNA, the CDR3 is TGCGCCTGCAGCCAAGGGCCCGGGGGCTCCGAGCAGTACTTC. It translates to CACSQGPGGSEQYF.

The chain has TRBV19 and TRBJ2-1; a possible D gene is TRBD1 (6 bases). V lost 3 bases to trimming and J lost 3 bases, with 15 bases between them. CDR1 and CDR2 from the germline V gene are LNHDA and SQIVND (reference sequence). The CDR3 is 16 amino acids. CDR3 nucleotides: TGTGCCAGTAGTATGGGACAAACGGTGATCTACAATGAGCAGTTCTTC. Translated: CASSMGQTVIYNEQFF.

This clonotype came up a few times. The CDR3 reads CASSLASRYEQYF. The CDR3 nucleotides are TGTGCCAGCAGTTTAGCTTCCCGTTACGAGCAGTACTTC. V is TRBV27 and J is TRBJ2-7, with no clear D. Trimming took 2 bases from V and 4 from J, leaving 9 bases between them. This CDR3 spans 13 amino acids. Germline CDR1 and CDR2: MNHEY and SMNVEV (reference sequence).

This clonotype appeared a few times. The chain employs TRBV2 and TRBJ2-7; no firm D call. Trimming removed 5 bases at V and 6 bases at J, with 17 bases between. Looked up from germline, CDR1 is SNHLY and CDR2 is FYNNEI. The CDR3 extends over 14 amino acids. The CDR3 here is CASSLSGPNSEQYF. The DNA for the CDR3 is TGTGCCAGCAGTTTGTCAGGACCCAACTCCGAGCAGTACTTC.

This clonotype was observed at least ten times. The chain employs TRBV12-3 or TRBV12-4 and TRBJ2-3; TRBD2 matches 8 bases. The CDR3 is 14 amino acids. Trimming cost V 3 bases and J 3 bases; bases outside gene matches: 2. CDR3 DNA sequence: TGTGCCAGCAGTTTCGGGGGGGGGACAGATACGCAGTATTTT. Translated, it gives CASSFGGGTDTQYF.

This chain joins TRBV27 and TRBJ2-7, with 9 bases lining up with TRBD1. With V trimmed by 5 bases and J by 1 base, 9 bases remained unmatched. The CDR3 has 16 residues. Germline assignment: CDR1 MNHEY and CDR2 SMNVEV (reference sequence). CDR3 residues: CASSKLGQGLSYEQYF. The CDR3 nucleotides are TGTGCCAGCAGTAAACTGGGACAGGGTTTGTCCTACGAGCAGTACTTC.

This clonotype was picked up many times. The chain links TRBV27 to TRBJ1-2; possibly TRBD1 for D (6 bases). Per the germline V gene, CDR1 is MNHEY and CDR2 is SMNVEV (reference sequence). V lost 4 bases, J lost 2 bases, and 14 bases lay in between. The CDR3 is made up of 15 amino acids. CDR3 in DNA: TGTGCCAGCAGTTCCTCCGGTCAGGGGAACTATGGCTACACCTTC. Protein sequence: CASSSSGQGNYGYTF.

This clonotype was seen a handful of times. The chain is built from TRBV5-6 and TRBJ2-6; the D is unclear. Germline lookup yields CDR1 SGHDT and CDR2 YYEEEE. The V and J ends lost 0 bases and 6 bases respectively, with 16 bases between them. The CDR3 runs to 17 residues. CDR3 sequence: CASSLGVYLPEANVLTF. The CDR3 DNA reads TGTGCCAGCAGCTTGGGTGTCTACCTACCAGAGGCCAACGTCCTGACTTTC. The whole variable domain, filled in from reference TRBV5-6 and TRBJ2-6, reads DAGVTQSPTHLIKTRGQQVTLRCSPKSGHDTVSWYQQALGQGPQFIFQYYEEEERQRGNFPDRFSGHQFPNYSSELNVNALLLGDSALYLCASSLGVYLPEANVLTFGAGSRLTVL.

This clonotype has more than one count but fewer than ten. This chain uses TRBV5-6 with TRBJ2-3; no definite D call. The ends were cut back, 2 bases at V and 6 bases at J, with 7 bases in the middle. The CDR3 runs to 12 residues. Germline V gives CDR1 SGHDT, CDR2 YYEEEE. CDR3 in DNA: TGTGCCAGCAGCTTTCATTTGGATACGCAGTATTTT. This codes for CASSFHLDTQYF.

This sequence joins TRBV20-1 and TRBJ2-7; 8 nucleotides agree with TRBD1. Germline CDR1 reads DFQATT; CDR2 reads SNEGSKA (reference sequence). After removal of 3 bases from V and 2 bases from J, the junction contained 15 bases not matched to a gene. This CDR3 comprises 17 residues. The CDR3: CSASFPVDREETYEQYF. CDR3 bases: TGCAGTGCTAGTTTTCCGGTGGACAGGGAGGAGACCTACGAGCAGTACTTC.

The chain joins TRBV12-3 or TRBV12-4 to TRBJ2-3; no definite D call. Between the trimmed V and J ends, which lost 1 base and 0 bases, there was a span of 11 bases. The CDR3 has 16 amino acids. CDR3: CASSLEGLGSTDTQYF. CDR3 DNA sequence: TGTGCCAGCAGTTTAGAAGGGCTGGGGAGCACAGATACGCAGTATTTT.

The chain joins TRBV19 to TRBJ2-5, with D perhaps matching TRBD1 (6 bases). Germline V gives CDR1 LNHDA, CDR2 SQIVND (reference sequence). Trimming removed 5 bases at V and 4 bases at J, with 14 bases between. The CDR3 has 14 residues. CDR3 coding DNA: TGTGCCAGTAGTCCCTGGCAGGGGAGAGAGACCCAGTACTTC. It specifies CASSPWQGRETQYF.

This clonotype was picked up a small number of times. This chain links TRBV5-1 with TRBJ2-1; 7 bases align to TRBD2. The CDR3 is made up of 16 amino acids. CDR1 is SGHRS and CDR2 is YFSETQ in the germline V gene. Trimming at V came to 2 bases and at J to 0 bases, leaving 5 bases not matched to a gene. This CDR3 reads CASSLGAGSSYNEQFF. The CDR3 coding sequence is TGCGCCAGCAGCTTAGGAGCGGGAAGCTCCTACAATGAGCAGTTCTTC.